Below are 5 T cell receptor beta chains sequenced from a single sample in a study of T cell responses to AZD1222 COVID-19 vaccine. The protocol was immunoSEQ multiplex PCR, while the TCRdb copy is restricted to in-frame clones and leaves out a portion. The sample records more than 95,000 clones, nearly 90% being singletons. Here the sequenced sample was peripheral blood, taken 28 days after the second AZD1222 dose. These receptors all come from an adult who received the AZD1222 COVID-19 vaccine.

This chain joins TRBV19 and TRBJ1-1; no reliable D call. In germline, CDR1 is LNHDA, CDR2 SQIVND (reference sequence). V lost 7 bases and J 10 bases, leaving 13 bases between the germline ends. The CDR3 sequence is 11 residues long. The DNA of the CDR3 is TGTGCCAGTACCCTGGCTGAGGCAGCTTTCTTT. Protein: CASTLAEAAFF.

The chain combines TRBV4-3 with TRBJ2-2; TRBD2 aligns across 16 bases. CDR1 LGHNA and CDR2 YSLEER come from the germline V gene. After removal of 0 bases from V and 2 bases from J, the junction contained 6 bases not matched to a gene. The CDR3 sequence is 20 residues long. As DNA, the CDR3 is TGCGCCAGCAGCCAAGACACCGGGACTAGCGGGAGGGTAAACACCGGGGAGCTGTTTTTT. It codes for CASSQDTGTSGRVNTGELFF.

This clone came up a few times. CDR3 nucleotides: TGTGCCACCGGGGACACTTCGAACACCGGGGAGCTGTTTTTT. This sequence encodes CATGDTSNTGELFF. The chain couples TRBV27 to TRBJ2-2; tentative D call: TRBD1 (6 bases). The CDR3 is 14 amino acids. V lost 10 bases and J 0 bases, leaving 12 bases between the germline ends. Germline CDR1 and CDR2: MNHEY and SMNVEV (reference sequence).

DNA for the CDR3: TGTGCCAGCAGCCTAACGACTAGTGCCAATGAGCAGTTCTTC. This translates into CASSLTTSANEQFF. The chain links TRBV3-1 (or the pseudogene TRBV3-2) to TRBJ2-1, with D perhaps matching TRBD2 (6 bases). The V and J ends lost 4 bases and 6 bases respectively, with 13 bases between them. The CDR3 runs 14 residues. Germline V lookup: CDR1 LGHDT, CDR2 YNNKEL (reference sequence).

The rearrangement links TRBV15 to TRBJ2-7; D is uncertain. There are 13 residues in the CDR3. V dropped 5 bases and J dropped 6 bases, with 14 bases sitting between them. Germline CDR1 reads LNHNV; CDR2 reads YYDKDF (reference sequence). CDR3 protein: CATSASPSSEQYF. For the CDR3, the DNA is TGTGCCACCAGCGCTTCGCCCTCCAGCGAGCAGTACTTC.